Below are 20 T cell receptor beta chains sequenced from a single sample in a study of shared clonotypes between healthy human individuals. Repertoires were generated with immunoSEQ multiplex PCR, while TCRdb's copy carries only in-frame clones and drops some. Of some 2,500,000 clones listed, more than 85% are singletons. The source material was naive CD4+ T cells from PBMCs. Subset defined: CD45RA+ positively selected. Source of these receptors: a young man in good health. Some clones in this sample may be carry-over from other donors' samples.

CDR3 loop: CASRTGQGTYEQYF. The CDR3 DNA reads as TGTGCCAGCAGAACTGGACAGGGGACCTACGAGCAGTACTTC. This chain uses TRBV28 with TRBJ2-7; TRBD1 agrees at 9 bases. The V gene end was trimmed by 6 bases and the J gene end by 2 bases; junction bases not matched to a gene: 5. Germline V gene sequence: CDR1 MDHEN, CDR2 SYDVKM. This CDR3 is built from 14 residues.

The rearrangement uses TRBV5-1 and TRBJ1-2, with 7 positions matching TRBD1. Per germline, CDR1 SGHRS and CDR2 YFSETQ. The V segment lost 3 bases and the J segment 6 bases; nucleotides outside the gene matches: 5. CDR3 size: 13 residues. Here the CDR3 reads CASSSQGQDGYTF. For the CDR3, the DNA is TGCGCCAGCAGCTCTCAAGGACAGGATGGCTACACCTTC.

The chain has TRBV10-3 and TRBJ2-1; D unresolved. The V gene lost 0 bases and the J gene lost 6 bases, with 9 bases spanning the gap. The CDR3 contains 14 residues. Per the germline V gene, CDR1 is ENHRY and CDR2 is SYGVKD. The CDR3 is CAISESEGFNEQFF. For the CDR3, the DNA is TGTGCCATCAGTGAGTCGGAAGGGTTCAATGAGCAGTTCTTC.

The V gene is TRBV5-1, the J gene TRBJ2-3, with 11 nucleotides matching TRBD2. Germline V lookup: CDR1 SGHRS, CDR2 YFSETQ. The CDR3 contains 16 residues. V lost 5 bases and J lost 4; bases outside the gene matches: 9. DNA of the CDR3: TGCGCCAGCAGTCGACAACTAGCGGGAGTCCCAGATACGCAGTATTTT. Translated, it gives CASSRQLAGVPDTQYF.

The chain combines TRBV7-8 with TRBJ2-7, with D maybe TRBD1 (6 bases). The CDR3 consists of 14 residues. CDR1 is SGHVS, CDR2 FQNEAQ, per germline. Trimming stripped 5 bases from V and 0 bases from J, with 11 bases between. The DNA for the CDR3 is TGTGCCAGCAGCCCCGGACAGCACTCCTACGAGCAGTACTTC. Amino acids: CASSPGQHSYEQYF.

The CDR3 loop reads CASSPSGQLDNEQFF. In DNA form, the CDR3 reads TGCGCCAGCAGCCCCTCGGGACAGCTTGACAATGAGCAGTTCTTC. The chain couples TRBV5-1 to TRBJ2-1; TRBD1 aligns across 7 bases. J lost 5 bases, V lost 4 bases, and 9 bases had no gene match. This CDR3 has 15 residues. CDR1 SGHRS and CDR2 YFSETQ come from the germline V gene.

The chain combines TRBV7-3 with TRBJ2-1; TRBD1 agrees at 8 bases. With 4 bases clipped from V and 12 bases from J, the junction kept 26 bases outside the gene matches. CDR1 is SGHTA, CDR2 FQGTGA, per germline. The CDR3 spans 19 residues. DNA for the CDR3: TGTGCCAGCAGCTCCCGCGACAGGGGACCATACAATACCCCTGTCGGGCAGTTCTTC. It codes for CASSSRDRGPYNTPVGQFF.

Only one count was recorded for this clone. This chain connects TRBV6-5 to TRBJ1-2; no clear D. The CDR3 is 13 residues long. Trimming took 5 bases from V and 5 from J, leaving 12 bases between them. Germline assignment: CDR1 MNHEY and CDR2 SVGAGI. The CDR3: CASSKAATYGYTF. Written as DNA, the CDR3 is TGTGCCAGCAGTAAGGCAGCCACTTATGGCTACACCTTC.

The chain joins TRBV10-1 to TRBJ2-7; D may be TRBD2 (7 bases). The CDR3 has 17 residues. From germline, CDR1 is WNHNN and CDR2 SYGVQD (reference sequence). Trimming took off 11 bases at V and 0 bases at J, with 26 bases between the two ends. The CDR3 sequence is CAPRGGFWGAPSYEQYF. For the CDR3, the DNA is TGCGCCCCCAGGGGAGGGTTTTGGGGGGCTCCCTCCTACGAGCAGTACTTC.

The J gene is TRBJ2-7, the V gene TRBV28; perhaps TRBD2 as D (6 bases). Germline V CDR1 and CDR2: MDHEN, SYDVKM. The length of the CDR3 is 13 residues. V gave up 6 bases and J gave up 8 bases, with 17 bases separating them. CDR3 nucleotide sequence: TGTGCCAGCAGCATCAGGCAGGGCGGGAAGCAGTACTTC. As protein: CASSIRQGGKQYF.

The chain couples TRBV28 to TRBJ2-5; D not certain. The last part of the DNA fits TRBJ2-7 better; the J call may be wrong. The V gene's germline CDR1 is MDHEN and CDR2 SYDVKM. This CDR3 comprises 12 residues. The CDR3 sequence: CASSPPFYEQYF. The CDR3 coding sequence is TGTGCCAGCAGTCCCCCCTTCTACGAGCAGTACTTC.

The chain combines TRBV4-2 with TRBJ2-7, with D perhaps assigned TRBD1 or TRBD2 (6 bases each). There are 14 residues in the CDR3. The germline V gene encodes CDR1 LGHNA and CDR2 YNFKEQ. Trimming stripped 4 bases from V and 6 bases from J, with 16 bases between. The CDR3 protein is CASSLPGAGGEQYF. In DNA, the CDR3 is TGTGCCAGCAGCCTACCGGGGGCAGGAGGCGAGCAGTACTTC.

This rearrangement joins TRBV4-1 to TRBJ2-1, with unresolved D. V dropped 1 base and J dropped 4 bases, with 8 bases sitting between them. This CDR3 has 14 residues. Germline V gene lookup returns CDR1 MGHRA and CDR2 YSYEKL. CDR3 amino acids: CASSQVWVYNEQFF. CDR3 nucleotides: TGCGCCAGCAGCCAAGTATGGGTTTACAATGAGCAGTTCTTC.

CDR3 protein: CASSPGAGPYEQYF. The CDR3 nucleotides read TGTGCCAGCAGCCCTGGGGCGGGACCGTACGAGCAGTACTTC. The V call is TRBV7-3, the J call TRBJ2-7; a weak D match, TRBD2 (6 bases). Trimming took off 5 bases at V and 4 bases at J, with 15 bases between the two ends. The CDR3 is 14 residues long. The germline V gene encodes CDR1 SGHTA and CDR2 FQGTGA.

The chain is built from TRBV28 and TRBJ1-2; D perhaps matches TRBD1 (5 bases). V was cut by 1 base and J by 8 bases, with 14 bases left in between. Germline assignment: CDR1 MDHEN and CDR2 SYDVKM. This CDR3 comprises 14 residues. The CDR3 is CASSLSRDRVGYTF. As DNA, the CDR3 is TGTGCCAGCAGTTTATCCAGGGATAGGGTCGGCTACACCTTC.

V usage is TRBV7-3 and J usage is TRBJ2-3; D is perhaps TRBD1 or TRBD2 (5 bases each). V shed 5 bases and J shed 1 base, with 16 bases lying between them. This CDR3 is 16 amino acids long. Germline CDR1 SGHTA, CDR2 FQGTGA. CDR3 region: CASSPGAGIRTDTQYF. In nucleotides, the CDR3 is TGTGCCAGCAGCCCCGGGGCAGGAATTCGCACAGATACGCAGTATTTT.

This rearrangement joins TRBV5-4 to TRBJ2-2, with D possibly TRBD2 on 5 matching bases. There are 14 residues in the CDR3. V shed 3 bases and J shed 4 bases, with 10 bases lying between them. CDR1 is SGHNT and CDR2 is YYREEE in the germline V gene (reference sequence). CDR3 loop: CASSSLGVTGELFF. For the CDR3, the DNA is TGTGCCAGCAGCTCTCTCGGGGTCACCGGGGAGCTGTTTTTT.

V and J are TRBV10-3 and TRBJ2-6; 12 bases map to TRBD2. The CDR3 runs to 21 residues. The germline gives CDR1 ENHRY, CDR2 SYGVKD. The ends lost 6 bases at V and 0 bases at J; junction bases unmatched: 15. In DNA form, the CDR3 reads TGTGCCATCAGGAGGAGGGAGCTAGCGGGAGGGCCGGACTCTGGGGCCAACGTCCTGACTTTC. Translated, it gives CAIRRRELAGGPDSGANVLTF.

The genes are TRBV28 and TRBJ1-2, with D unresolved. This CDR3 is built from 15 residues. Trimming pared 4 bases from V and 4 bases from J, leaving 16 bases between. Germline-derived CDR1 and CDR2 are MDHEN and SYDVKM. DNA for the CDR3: TGTGCCAGCAGTTCTCCGGGCGTGGCGGGCTATGGCTACACCTTC. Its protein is CASSSPGVAGYGYTF.

Here the CDR3 DNA reads TGTGCCAGTAGTATTCTTGATTGGACAGCAAATATCTCTGGAAACACCATATATTTT. Translation gives CASSILDWTANISGNTIYF. The genes are TRBV19 and TRBJ1-3; a weak D match, TRBD1 (6 bases). Trimming removed 3 bases from V and 0 bases from J, with 21 bases in between. Germline CDR1 LNHDA, CDR2 SQIVND (reference sequence). The CDR3 has 19 residues.